This T cell receptor (beta chain) was identified in a study of Ad26.COV2.S vaccination and SARS-CoV-2 variants. On the study more broadly: Recipients of Ad26.COV2.S got it intramuscularly, once or twice 56 days apart. Broader study findings: Participants in the vaccine arm had higher spike-specific TCR breadth; placebo recipients had lower.

Method: immunoSEQ multiplex PCR; TCRdb's copy keeps in-frame clones and lacks some. The sample yields over 300,000 clones, roughly four fifths seen once. Looked up from germline, CDR1 is KGHSH and CDR2 is LQKENI. This CDR3 region has 16 residues. Trimming took 4 bases from V and 3 from J, leaving 18 bases between them. For this clone: Antigen unknown.

The sample's treatment: around 19 received Ad26.COV2.S at low or high dose, single or two shots; roughly five received placebo; per-sample allocation not given. Day 63 after the first injection of vaccine or placebo was the sampling time. Sequences were derived from peripheral blood, sampled in a trial of Ad26.COV2.S vaccine versus placebo. This chain joins TRBV18 and TRBJ1-1, with D tentatively TRBD1 (5 bases). The receptor's source is a person aged 18-65 years who received the Ad26.COV2.S COVID-19 vaccine or a placebo. The CDR3 DNA is TGTGCCAGCTCACGGGAAATGCAGGTGGGGGACACTGAAGCTTTCTTT. As protein: CASSREMQVGDTEAFF.